This is a list of T cell receptor beta chains from one sample in a study of vaccination and CD4 T cells after COVID-19. Their target antigens are unknown. TCRdb re-analysed the PCR reads in MiXCR, keeping a single row per CDR3 protein. The sample contains some 17,000 distinct CDR3 sequences, around 58% of which appear only once. Specimen: CD4+ T cells from blood, cultured in vitro. These receptors were obtained from a human donor who had recovered from COVID-19. CDR3s include the opening cysteine and the closing phenylalanine or tryptophan. Each record gives: V gene, J gene, D gene, clone size, CDR3 DNA, CDR3 protein. A D gene is named only where the DNA matches it firmly. Clone sizes are given selectively: once, few, many, or a class where the clone is expanded.

V: TRBV20-1; J: TRBJ1-2; D: -; size: -; DNA: TGCAGTATGGGGGGGTCGGGCTATGGCTACACCTTC; CDR3: CSMGGSGYGYTF
V: TRBV5-1; J: TRBJ1-1; D: -; size: -; DNA: TGCGCCAGCAGCTTGGCGGGGGGGGACACTGAAGCTTTCTTT; CDR3: CASSLAGGDTEAFF
V: TRBV6-1; J: TRBJ2-2; D: -; size: few; DNA: TGTGCCAGCACTAGAGACGGGAACACCGGGGAGCTGTTTTTT; CDR3: CASTRDGNTGELFF
V: TRBV18; J: TRBJ2-5; D: -; size: -; DNA: TGTGCCAGCTCAGATCCTTCGTACCGGGAGACCCAGTACTTC; CDR3: CASSDPSYRETQYF
V: TRBV20-1; J: TRBJ2-3; D: -; size: -; DNA: TGCAGTGAAAGAGTGGGGGATACGCAGTATTTT; CDR3: CSERVGDTQYF
V: TRBV12-3/TRBV12-4; J: TRBJ1-5; D: -; size: -; DNA: TGTGCCAGCAGTTCAGGGGCCGGACAGCGTAATCAGCCCCAGCATTTT; CDR3: CASSSGAGQRNQPQHF
V: TRBV29-1; J: TRBJ1-1; D: -; size: -; DNA: TGCAGCCTCTCTAGGGGGGGAAACACTGAAGCTTTCTTT; CDR3: CSLSRGGNTEAFF
V: TRBV2; J: TRBJ2-2; D: TRBD1; size: -; DNA: TGTGCCAGACAGGGGACCAGCTTAACCGGGGAGCTGTTTTTT; CDR3: CARQGTSLTGELFF
V: TRBV27; J: TRBJ2-5; D: TRBD2; size: -; DNA: TGTGCCAGCAGTTTTAGCGGGAGGCAAGAGACCCAGTACTTC; CDR3: CASSFSGRQETQYF
V: TRBV7-2; J: TRBJ1-6; D: TRBD1; size: -; DNA: TGTGCCAGCAGCTTAGCTGGGACAGGGGGTTCACCCCTCCACTTT; CDR3: CASSLAGTGGSPLHF
V: TRBV20-1; J: TRBJ1-1; D: -; size: -; DNA: TGCAGTGCTAGAGGCATACAGTTGAGGAACACTGAAGCTTTCTTT; CDR3: CSARGIQLRNTEAFF
V: TRBV11-3; J: TRBJ1-2; D: -; size: -; DNA: TGTGCCAGCAGCCCCGGAGTGGACTATGGCTACACCTTC; CDR3: CASSPGVDYGYTF
V: TRBV6-1; J: TRBJ1-6; D: -; size: -; DNA: TGTGCCAGCAGTGCAGGCCCATATAATTCACCCCTCCACTTT; CDR3: CASSAGPYNSPLHF
V: TRBV5-1; J: TRBJ2-3; D: TRBD2; size: -; DNA: TGCGCCAGCATGACCTTTAGCGGGAGCGTGACAGATACGCAGTATTTT; CDR3: CASMTFSGSVTDTQYF
V: TRBV5-1; J: TRBJ2-1; D: -; size: -; DNA: TGCGCCAGCATGAGAGGGGGAACCTACAATGAGCAGTTCTTC; CDR3: CASMRGGTYNEQFF
V: TRBV27; J: TRBJ1-1; D: -; size: -; DNA: TGTGCCAGCCTCCGACAGGAGGGACGCACTGAAGCTTTCTTT; CDR3: CASLRQEGRTEAFF
V: TRBV20-1; J: TRBJ2-7; D: TRBD2; size: -; DNA: TGCAGTGCTAGAGATGAGGGCGGGAGGTCACGCTACGAGCAGTACTTC; CDR3: CSARDEGGRSRYEQYF
V: TRBV7-2; J: TRBJ1-1; D: -; size: few; DNA: TGTGCCAGCAGCGCCACTCCTGAGGGGACTGAAGCTTTCTTT; CDR3: CASSATPEGTEAFF
V: TRBV19; J: TRBJ2-2; D: -; size: -; DNA: TGTGCCAGTAGTATTGAAAACACCGGGGAGCTGTTTTTT; CDR3: CASSIENTGELFF
V: TRBV2; J: TRBJ1-2; D: TRBD1; size: few; DNA: TGTGCCAGCAGTGAGACAGGACAGGGCTATGGCTACACCTTC; CDR3: CASSETGQGYGYTF
V: TRBV6-1; J: TRBJ1-1; D: -; size: once; DNA: TGTGCCAGCAGCCGCAGGCCACCCCGGGCGAACACTGAAGCTTTCTTT; CDR3: CASSRRPPRANTEAFF
V: TRBV6-1; J: TRBJ1-4; D: -; size: -; DNA: TGTGCCAGCAGTGAAGGACAGGCAACTAATGAAAAACTGTTTTTT; CDR3: CASSEGQATNEKLFF
V: TRBV2; J: TRBJ2-5; D: -; size: few; DNA: TGTGCCAGCAGAGGACTTATCGAAGAGACCCAGTACTTC; CDR3: CASRGLIEETQYF
V: TRBV10-1; J: TRBJ1-1; D: -; size: once; DNA: TGCGCCAGCAGTGACCTACCTGGGTCAGGGAACACTGAAGCTTTCTTT; CDR3: CASSDLPGSGNTEAFF
V: TRBV5-1; J: TRBJ1-5; D: -; size: -; DNA: TGCGCCAGCAGCTTGGGGGACACACGCAATCAGCCCCAGCATTTT; CDR3: CASSLGDTRNQPQHF
V: TRBV28; J: TRBJ1-2; D: -; size: -; DNA: TGTGCCAGCGGCAGGGAGAAGGAAAATGGCTACACCTTC; CDR3: CASGREKENGYTF
V: TRBV7-9; J: TRBJ1-1; D: -; size: once; DNA: TGTGCCAGCAGCTTAGAGTACCACACTGAAGCTTTCTTT; CDR3: CASSLEYHTEAFF
V: TRBV11-2; J: TRBJ1-2; D: -; size: -; DNA: TGTGCCAGCAGCCCACAGGAACGTTATGGCTACACCTTC; CDR3: CASSPQERYGYTF
V: TRBV20-1; J: TRBJ1-4; D: -; size: few; DNA: TGCAGTGCTAAGGGAACAGACGAGGAAAAACTGTTTTTT; CDR3: CSAKGTDEEKLFF
V: TRBV10-3; J: TRBJ1-1; D: -; size: few; DNA: TGTGCCATCAATGGTGGAGATTTGAACACTGAAGCTTTCTTT; CDR3: CAINGGDLNTEAFF
V: TRBV11-3; J: TRBJ2-3; D: -; size: -; DNA: TGTGCCAGCAGCGGGGGACCTAGCACAGATACGCAGTATTTT; CDR3: CASSGGPSTDTQYF
V: TRBV7-3; J: TRBJ2-5; D: -; size: large; DNA: TGTGCCAGCAGTCGCCAGGGTAACGGCCAAGAGACCCAGTACTTC; CDR3: CASSRQGNGQETQYF
V: TRBV7-3; J: TRBJ2-2; D: -; size: -; DNA: TGTGCCAGCAGCTTACAGTCCGGGGAGCTGTTTTTT; CDR3: CASSLQSGELFF
V: TRBV3-1; J: TRBJ1-6; D: -; size: -; DNA: TGTGCCAGCAGCCAAATCGACAATTCACCCCTCCACTTT; CDR3: CASSQIDNSPLHF
V: TRBV10-3; J: TRBJ2-7; D: -; size: -; DNA: TGTGCCATCAGTGATGCAGGGTCCGTAGGCTACGAGCAGTACTTC; CDR3: CAISDAGSVGYEQYF
V: TRBV5-1; J: TRBJ1-2; D: -; size: -; DNA: TGCGCCAGCAGCTGGGATGCAGGGGGCTACACCTTC; CDR3: CASSWDAGGYTF